This T cell receptor beta chain emerged from a study of CD8+ T cells in alopecia areata. Study overall: Treatment of the treated patients consisted of oral tofacitinib, 5 to 10 mg twice daily.

cDNA reverse transcribed from extracted RNA served as the sequencing template. TCRdb's table, derived via immunoSEQ multiplex PCR, lists solely in-frame clones and lacks some. The sample has about 6,900 clones, under 70% seen once. This clone was detected only a few times. Its antigen is as yet unknown. Other nucleotide sequences in the sample specify the same CDR3. Treatment denoted: oral pan-JAK inhibitor, 5-10 mg twice daily. Peripheral blood and lesional scalp punch biopsies came from alopecia areata patients. Trimming shortened V by 0 bases and J by 5 bases, and 7 bases separated the two germline ends. Germline V gene sequence: CDR1 MNHEY, CDR2 SVGAGI. This CDR3 spans 13 amino acids. Study results and limitations: Persistence of many expanded lesional clones was seen in scalp and blood during tofacitinib.

The clonotype was recovered from a human donor with alopecia areata. This chain uses TRBV6-5 with TRBJ2-5; possibly TRBD1 for D (5 bases). The starting material was skin, obtained at week 4, from a patient treated with tofacitinib. DNA of the CDR3: TGTGCCAGCAGTTACTCGGGGCGGGAGACCCAGTACTTC. This encodes CASSYSGRETQYF.